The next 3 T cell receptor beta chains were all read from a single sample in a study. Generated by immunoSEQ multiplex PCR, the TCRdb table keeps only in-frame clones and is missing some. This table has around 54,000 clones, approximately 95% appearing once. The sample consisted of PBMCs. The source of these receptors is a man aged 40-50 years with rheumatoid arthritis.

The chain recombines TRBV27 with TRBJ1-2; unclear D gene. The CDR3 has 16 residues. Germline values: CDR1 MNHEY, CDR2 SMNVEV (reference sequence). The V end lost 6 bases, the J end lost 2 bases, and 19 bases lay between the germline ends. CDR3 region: CASSLRGQAFNYGYTF. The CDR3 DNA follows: TGTGCCAGCAGCCTCCGAGGGCAGGCCTTCAACTATGGCTACACCTTC.

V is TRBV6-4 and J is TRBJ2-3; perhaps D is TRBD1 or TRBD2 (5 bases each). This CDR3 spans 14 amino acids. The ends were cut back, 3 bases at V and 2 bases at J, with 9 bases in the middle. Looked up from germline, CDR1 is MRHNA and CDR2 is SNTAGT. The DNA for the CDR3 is TGTGCCAGCAGTGAGGGGGTGTCCACAGATACGCAGTATTTT. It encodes CASSEGVSTDTQYF.

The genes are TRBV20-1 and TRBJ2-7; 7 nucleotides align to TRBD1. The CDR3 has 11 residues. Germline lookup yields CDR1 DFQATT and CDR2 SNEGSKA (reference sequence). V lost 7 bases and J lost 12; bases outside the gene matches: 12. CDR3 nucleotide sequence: TGCAGTGTCCCTTACAGGGGATTTTGGTACTTC. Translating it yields CSVPYRGFWYF.